This entry describes one T cell receptor (beta chain). This clonotype was observed many times. The antigen it binds to is not known. One base away there is no much larger clone; base qualities are not given. The CDR3 contains 16 residues, cysteine and phenylalanine counted. The sequence is cut down to CDR3 DNA, 48 bases in frame from base 1. Via the germline V gene, CDR1 is SGHTA and CDR2 FQGTGA. V loses 5 bases at its end and J loses 5 bases; junction bases beyond the gene matches: 9. Amplification of TCR beta CDR3 regions was carried out from RNA transcripts. A first-round RT-PCR of the TCR CDR3 used the HTBI primer set with the Qiagen OneStep RT-PCR kit. The libraries were constructed in a second round of multiplex PCR and then size-selected and purified. Sequencing of the libraries was done on an Illumina HiSeq2000 using paired-end 100 bp reads. The source study handled its data this way. SOAPnuke was used to process the raw data, with reads discarded if the reads contained adapters or uncalled bases, had a mean Phred below 15, or lacked an exact constant-primer or identifier match. High-quality paired reads were merged using COPE v1.2.5, and each unique nucleotide sequence was defined as a clonotype. Clonotypes were aligned to IMGT TRBV, TRBD and TRBJ reference segments using MiTCR v1.1. The analysis was restricted to V-J combinations with a frequency above 0.0001, which together covered 99% to 99.2% of the repertoires. A TCS score was defined as the ratio between F50 (clonal expansion) and ExV (chaos), using BLOSUM62-based TCRdist between CDR3 peptides within each V-J. Welch's t-statistics and random forest reduced roughly 530 V-J features to 10 to 15, which were used in a naive Bayes classifier (R e1071). TCRdb applied fastp at Q25 and MiXCR to the public reads, then kept only in-frame beta chains. Each CDR3 protein gets just one entry, which takes the most common genes and DNA from the rows behind it. In this record, the V and J calls reflect TCRdb's handling and not the investigators' own analysis. This sample comprises around 690,000 distinct CDR3 sequences, less than 25% of them detected only once. Around a third of the sample is taken by the ten largest.

This specimen comes from a study of T cells in Graves' hyperthyroidism and ophthalmopathy (dated by TCRdb to 2018 to 2020). With regard to the full study: Peripheral blood was collected at initial diagnosis, before any treatment. To identify distinguishing TCR V-J signatures, a discovery cohort of around 100 patients was used, comprising 43 with Graves' ophthalmopathy and some 60 with stable Graves' hyperthyroidism. Prospective prediction of ophthalmopathy was tested in an independent validation cohort consisting of roughly 20 hyperthyroidism patients and 15 to 17 patients who later progressed to ophthalmopathy. The 75 to 100 discovery patients were divided at random into training and test sets in a 7:3 ratio. In several Graves' hyperthyroidism patients, the study also compared T-cell repertoires from thyroid tissue with T-cell repertoires from blood. After blood sampling, hyperthyroidism patients were treated with methimazole at a starting dose of 30 mg daily, and ophthalmopathy patients were treated with high-dose intravenous methylprednisolone. According to the paper, TCR Vbeta CDR3 sequencing was carried out on over 130 peripheral blood samples, which came from fewer than 50 ophthalmopathy, fewer than 80 hyperthyroidism and roughly 17 progressor patients.

Study-level results and caveats: Ophthalmopathy was separated from stable hyperthyroidism by a 13 V-J signature model, with approximately 89% sensitivity and about 81% specificity obtained in cross-validation and 80%/75% obtained in testing. No statistical method was used to set the sample size in advance, and investigators knew the group allocation. In validation, the model predicted progression to ophthalmopathy a median of around six months before onset, with over 55% sensitivity and roughly 73% specificity. Most expanded thyroid clonotypes (frequency above 0.001) were also detected in blood, a finding suggesting that blood repertoires may reflect thyroid immune responses.

Ophthalmopathy patients had moderately to severely active disease, Clinical Activity Score of at least 3, NOSPECS grade of at least 4, and duration under 3 months. Patients with uncontrolled infections, other autoimmune diseases, pregnancy or lactation were excluded. Clinical symptoms, serum thyroxine and TRAb, thyroid ultrasound, and orbital computed tomography formed the basis for the diagnoses. Ficoll-Paque density gradient centrifugation was used to isolate PBMCs from 8 to 10 ml of fresh peripheral blood. Trizol reagent was used to extract total RNA, and RNA quality was then checked on an Agilent 2100 Bioanalyzer.

Sequenced material: blood. The chain couples TRBV7-3 to TRBJ2-5; 12 central bases correspond to TRBD2. The TCR was taken from a man aged 30-40 years with Graves' ophthalmopathy. The nucleotide sequence reads TGTGCCAGCAGCCCTCTCGGACTAGCGGGAACGGAGACCCAGTACTTC. Translated, this gives CASSPLGLAGTETQYF.